One sample yielded the 18 T cell receptor beta chains listed below, sequenced in a study of T cells in Graves' hyperthyroidism and ophthalmopathy. There were TCR beta CDR3 regions amplified from RNA transcripts. HTBI primers were used for first-round RT-PCR of the TCR CDR3. TCRdb passed the multiplex PCR reads through MiXCR, listing each CDR3 protein once. Among about 500,000 distinct CDR3 sequences listed, around an eighth were seen once. Sequenced sample: blood. The receptors here all came from a woman aged 18-29 years with Graves' hyperthyroidism.

Many counts were recorded for this clonotype. The V gene is TRBV12-3 or TRBV12-4, the J gene TRBJ1-2; the match to TRBD1 covers 10 bases. The CDR3 is 15 amino acids. The trim removed 2 bases at V and 4 bases at J, leaving 4 bases unmatched. CDR3 amino acids: CASSLMGQGIYGYTF. DNA of the CDR3: TGTGCCAGCAGTTTAATGGGACAGGGGATCTATGGCTACACCTTC.

A single count supports this clonotype. V gene TRBV10-3 combines with J gene TRBJ2-3, with 8 bases aligning to TRBD2. Germline CDR1 and CDR2: ENHRY and SYGVKD. V trimming: 10 bases; J trimming: 11 bases; junction bases outside the gene matches: 5. The CDR3 runs 10 residues. CDR3 amino acids: CATESGRQYF. Written as DNA, the CDR3 is TGTGCCACCGAAAGCGGGAGGCAGTATTTT.

In its sample, this clonotype was seen a few times. This rearrangement joins TRBV18 to TRBJ1-5, with no clear D. Germline-derived CDR1 and CDR2 are KGHSH and LQKENI. Deletions cut 5 bases from V and 0 bases from J, with 8 bases between. CDR3 length equals 14 residues. The CDR3 DNA reads as TGTGCCAGCTCAGGGCCAAATAGCAATCAGCCCCAGCATTTT. It specifies CASSGPNSNQPQHF.

This clonotype has a handful of counts. The chain uses TRBV5-6 and TRBJ1-2, with 9 positions matching TRBD1. The CDR3 totals 14 residues. The V segment lost 2 bases and the J segment 8 bases; nucleotides outside the gene matches: 7. Germline CDR1 SGHDT, CDR2 YYEEEE. CDR3 in DNA: TGTGCCAGCAGCTTATGGGACAGGGAAGTGGGCTACACCTTC. Its protein product is CASSLWDREVGYTF.

This clonotype was counted many times. The gene calls are TRBV6-1 and TRBJ1-4; TRBD1 matches 8 bases. V shed 6 bases, J shed 4 bases, and the junction held 4 bases outside the gene matches. The CDR3 runs 14 residues. In germline, CDR1 is MNHNS, CDR2 SASEGT. CDR3 DNA sequence: TGTGCCAGCAGCGGGACAGGCCTTAATGAAAAACTGTTTTTT. The encoded protein is CASSGTGLNEKLFF.

Notes on this clonotype: A much bigger clone sits one base away, suggesting this may be a read error. This chain uses TRBV19 with TRBJ2-3; 8 bases match TRBD2. Per germline, CDR1 LNHDA and CDR2 SQIVND (reference sequence). There are 16 residues in the CDR3. The DNA of the CDR3 is TGTGCCAGTAGTATTGGCGGGAGGCGCAGCACAGATACGCAGTCTTTT. Translating it yields CASSIGGRRSTDTQSF.

The table lists this clonotype with many counts. The genes are TRBV30 and TRBJ1-3; D remains ambiguous. The V and J ends lost 2 bases and 7 bases respectively, with 6 bases between them. Germline V gene sequence: CDR1 GTSNPN, CDR2 SVGIG (reference sequence). CDR3 size: 11 residues. This CDR3 reads CAWSRGNTIYF. The CDR3 bases are TGTGCCTGGAGTAGAGGGAACACCATATATTTT.

Ten or more counts support this clonotype. The chain recombines TRBV7-3 with TRBJ2-1; 9 bases agree with TRBD2. CDR1 is SGHTA, CDR2 FQGTGA, per germline. V dropped 5 bases and J dropped 3; count of bases not matched to a gene: 8. CDR3 length: 16 amino acids. This chain's CDR3 is CASSPLAGASYNEQFF. In nucleotides, the CDR3 is TGTGCCAGCAGCCCCTTAGCGGGAGCCAGCTACAATGAGCAGTTCTTC. The whole variable domain, remainder taken from reference TRBV7-3 and TRBJ2-1, is GAGVSQTPSNKVTEKGKYVELRCDPISGHTALYWYRQSLGQGPEFLIYFQGTGAADDSGLPNDRFFAVRPEGSVSTLKIQRTERGDSAVYLCASSPLAGASYNEQFFGPGTRLTVL.

This clonotype was found many times. V gene TRBV2 combines with J gene TRBJ2-1, with a possible D match to TRBD2 (5 bases). CDR3 size: 14 residues. Per the germline V gene, CDR1 is SNHLY and CDR2 is FYNNEI. The V and J ends lost 5 bases and 6 bases respectively, with 14 bases between them. The CDR3 protein is CASSRTDGLNEQFF. CDR3 coding DNA: TGTGCCAGCAGTCGAACGGACGGACTCAATGAGCAGTTCTTC.

This clonotype was recorded many times. V gene TRBV3-1 combines with J gene TRBJ2-7; TRBD2 agrees at 7 bases. CDR1 and CDR2 (germline): LGHDT, YNNKEL (reference sequence). With 1 base clipped from V and 1 base from J, the junction kept 4 bases outside the gene matches. The CDR3 spans 15 residues. The chain's CDR3 is CASSQAGAGSYEQYV. The CDR3 nucleotides are TGTGCCAGCAGCCAAGCAGGAGCGGGGTCCTACGAGCAGTACGTC.

The sample holds a few counts of this clonotype. This chain joins TRBV7-9 and TRBJ2-1, with 7 bases identical to TRBD2. There are 15 residues in the CDR3. V was clipped by 8 bases and J by 3 bases; unmatched bases: 10. Germline CDR1 reads SEHNR; CDR2 reads FQNEAQ (reference sequence). The CDR3 reads CASSSGRRVYNEQFF. CDR3 DNA sequence: TGTGCCAGCTCCTCCGGGAGGCGGGTCTACAATGAGCAGTTCTTC.

This clonotype was counted many times. The chain couples TRBV11-2 to TRBJ2-7, with 7 bases identical to TRBD1. There are 13 residues in the CDR3. Trimming cost V 5 bases and J 1 base; bases outside gene matches: 2. Per the germline V gene, CDR1 is SGHAT and CDR2 is FQNNGV. In nucleotides, the CDR3 is TGTGCCAGCAGCAAACAGGGGTCCTACGAGCAGTACGTC. This sequence encodes CASSKQGSYEQYV.

This clonotype was picked up many times. The CDR3 sequence: CASIRTRAGELFF. As DNA, the CDR3 is TGTGCCAGCATCAGGACCCGGGCCGGGGAGCTGTTTTTT. The chain joins TRBV2 to TRBJ2-2; D gene ambiguous. V dropped 7 bases and J dropped 6 bases, with 12 bases sitting between them. Per germline, CDR1 SNHLY and CDR2 FYNNEI. CDR3 length: 13 residues.

Only a few counts were recorded for this clonotype. This chain joins TRBV19 and TRBJ2-2; 8 positions agree with TRBD1. This CDR3 is built from 14 residues. CDR1 LNHDA and CDR2 SQIVND come from the germline V gene (reference sequence). V was clipped by 9 bases and J by 3 bases; unmatched bases: 6. The CDR3 nucleotides read TGTGCCAGCACGGACAGGGTGGACACCGGGGAGCTGTTTTTT. It is translated as CASTDRVDTGELFF.

This clonotype has just a few counts. The CDR3 DNA follows: TGTGCCAGCAGTGAACAAGGTTGGGGGACCTACGAGCAGTACTTC. It codes for CASSEQGWGTYEQYF. This chain connects TRBV25-1 to TRBJ2-7; either TRBD1 or TRBD2 may fit D (5 bases each). Germline V gives CDR1 MGHDK, CDR2 SYGVNS. Deletions cut 2 bases from V and 2 bases from J, with 13 bases between. The CDR3 consists of 15 residues.

The V and J genes are TRBV6-1 and TRBJ2-1, with 9 bases aligning to TRBD2. V was clipped by 1 base and J by 9 bases; unmatched bases: 7. CDR1 and CDR2 from the germline V gene are MNHNS and SASEGT. This CDR3 comprises 15 residues. This CDR3 reads CASSEEYNSGSEQFF. CDR3 sequence (DNA): TGTGCCAGCAGTGAAGAGTATAATAGCGGGAGTGAGCAGTTCTTC.

The chain combines TRBV20-1 with TRBJ2-2; D unresolved. Trimming pared 2 bases from V and 6 bases from J, leaving 10 bases between. Germline CDR1 and CDR2: DFQATT and SNEGSKA (reference sequence). The CDR3 is made up of 13 amino acids. CDR3 region: CSARNRRAGELFF. CDR3 coding DNA: TGCAGTGCTAGAAATAGGCGAGCCGGGGAGCTGTTTTTT.

This clonotype was recorded many times. The chain joins TRBV13 to TRBJ2-7, with a possible D match to TRBD2 (6 bases). This CDR3 has 16 amino acids. CDR1 is PRHDT, CDR2 FYEKMQ, per germline (reference sequence). V dropped 7 bases and J dropped 9 bases, with 28 bases sitting between them. This CDR3 reads CASTLGDFAPLRGQYF. CDR3 bases: TGTGCCAGCACCCTGGGGGACTTCGCCCCTCTACGAGGGCAGTACTTC.